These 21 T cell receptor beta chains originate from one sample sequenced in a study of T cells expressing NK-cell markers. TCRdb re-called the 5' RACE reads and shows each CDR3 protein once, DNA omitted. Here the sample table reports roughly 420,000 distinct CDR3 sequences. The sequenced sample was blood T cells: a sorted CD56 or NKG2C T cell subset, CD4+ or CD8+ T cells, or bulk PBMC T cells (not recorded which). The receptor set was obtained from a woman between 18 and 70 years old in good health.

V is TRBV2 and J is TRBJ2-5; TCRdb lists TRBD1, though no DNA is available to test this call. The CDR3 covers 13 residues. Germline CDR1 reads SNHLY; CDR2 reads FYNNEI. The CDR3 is CVEGAPEGETQYF.

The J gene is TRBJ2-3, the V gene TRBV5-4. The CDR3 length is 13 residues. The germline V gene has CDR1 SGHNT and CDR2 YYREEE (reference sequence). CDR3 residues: CASSLPESFSQYF.

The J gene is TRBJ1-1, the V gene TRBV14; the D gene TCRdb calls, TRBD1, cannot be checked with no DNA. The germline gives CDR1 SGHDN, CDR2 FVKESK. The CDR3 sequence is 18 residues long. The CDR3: CASSQDTGQGYPFTEAFF.

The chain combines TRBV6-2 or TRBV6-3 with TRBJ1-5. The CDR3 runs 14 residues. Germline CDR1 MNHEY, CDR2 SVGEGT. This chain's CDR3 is CASSFVDSNQPQHF.

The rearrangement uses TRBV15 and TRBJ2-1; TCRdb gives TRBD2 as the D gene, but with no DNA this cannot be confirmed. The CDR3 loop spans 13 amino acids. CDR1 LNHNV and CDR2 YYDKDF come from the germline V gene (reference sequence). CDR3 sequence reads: CATQPGLAVPQFF.

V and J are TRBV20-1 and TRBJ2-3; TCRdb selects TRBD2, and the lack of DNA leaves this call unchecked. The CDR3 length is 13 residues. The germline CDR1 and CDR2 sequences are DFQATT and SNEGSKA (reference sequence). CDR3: CSALAGSVDTQYF.

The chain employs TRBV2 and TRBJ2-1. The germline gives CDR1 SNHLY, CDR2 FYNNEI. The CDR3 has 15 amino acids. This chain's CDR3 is CASRERGGSYNEQFF.

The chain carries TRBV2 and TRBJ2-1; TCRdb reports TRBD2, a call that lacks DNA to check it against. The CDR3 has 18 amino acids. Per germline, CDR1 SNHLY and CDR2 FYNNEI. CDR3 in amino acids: CASRTGTSGGNSYNEQFF.

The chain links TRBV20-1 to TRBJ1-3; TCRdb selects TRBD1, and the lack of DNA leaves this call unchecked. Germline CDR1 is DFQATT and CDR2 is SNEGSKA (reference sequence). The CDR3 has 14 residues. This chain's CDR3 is CSARDGTGANTIYF.

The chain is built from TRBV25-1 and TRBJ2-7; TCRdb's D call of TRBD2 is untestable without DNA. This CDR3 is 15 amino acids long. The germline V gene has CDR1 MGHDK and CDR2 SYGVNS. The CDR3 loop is CASSESAGSRYEQYF.

CDR3 loop: CSASRNSPNTEAFF. The genes are TRBV20-1 and TRBJ1-1. Germline CDR1 DFQATT, CDR2 SNEGSKA (reference sequence). CDR3 size: 14 residues.

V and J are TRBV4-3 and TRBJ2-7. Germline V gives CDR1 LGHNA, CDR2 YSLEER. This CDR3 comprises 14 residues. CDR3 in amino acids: CASSQATGIYEQYF.

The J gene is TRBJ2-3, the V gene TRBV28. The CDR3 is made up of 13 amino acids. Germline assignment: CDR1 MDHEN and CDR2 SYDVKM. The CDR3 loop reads CASSLFSTDTQYF. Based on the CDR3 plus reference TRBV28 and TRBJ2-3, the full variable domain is DVKVTQSSRYLVKRTGEKVFLECVQDMDHENMFWYRQDPGLGLRLIYFSYDVKMKEKGDIPEGYSVSREKKERFSLILESASTNQTSMYLCASSLFSTDTQYFGPGTRLTVL.

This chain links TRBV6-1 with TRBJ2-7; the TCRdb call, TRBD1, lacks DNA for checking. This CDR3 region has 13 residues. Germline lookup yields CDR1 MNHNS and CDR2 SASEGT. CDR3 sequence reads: CASSAGTLSEQYF.

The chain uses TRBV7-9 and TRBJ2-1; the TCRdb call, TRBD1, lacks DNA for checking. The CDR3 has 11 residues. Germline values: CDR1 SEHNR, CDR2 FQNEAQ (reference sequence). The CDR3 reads CASSHGDEQFF.

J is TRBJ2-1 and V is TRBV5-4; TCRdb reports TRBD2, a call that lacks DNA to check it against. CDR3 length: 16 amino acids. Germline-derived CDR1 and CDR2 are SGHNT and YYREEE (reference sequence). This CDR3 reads CASSLGGVGLAREQFF.

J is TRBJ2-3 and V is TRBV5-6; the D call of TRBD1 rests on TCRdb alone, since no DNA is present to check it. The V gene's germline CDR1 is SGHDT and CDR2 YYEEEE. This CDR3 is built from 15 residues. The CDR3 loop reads CASSYRVKGTDTQYF.

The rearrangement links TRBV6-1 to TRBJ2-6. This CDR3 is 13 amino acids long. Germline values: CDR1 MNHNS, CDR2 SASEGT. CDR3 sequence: CASTDTTANVLTF.

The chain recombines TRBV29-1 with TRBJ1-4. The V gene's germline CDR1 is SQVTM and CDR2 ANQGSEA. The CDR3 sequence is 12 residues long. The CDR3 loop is CSVRSTNEKLFF.

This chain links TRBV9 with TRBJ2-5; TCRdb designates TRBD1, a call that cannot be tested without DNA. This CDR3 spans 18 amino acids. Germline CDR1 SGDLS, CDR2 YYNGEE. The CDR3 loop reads CASSPRVRDRGTQETQYF.

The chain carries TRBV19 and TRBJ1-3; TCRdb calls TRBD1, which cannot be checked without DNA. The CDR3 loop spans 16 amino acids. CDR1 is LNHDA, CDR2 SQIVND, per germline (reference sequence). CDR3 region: CASSPYRQGPSNTIYF.